Listed here are 12 T cell receptor beta chains from one sample, sequenced in a study of naive CD8 T cells in extremely preterm neonates. Study-wide points: Compared with older groups, preterm CDR3s were shorter, with fewer N additions and less trimming.

Measured with immunoSEQ multiplex PCR; TCRdb has only the in-frame clones, and not every one. Among around 25,000 clones listed, 88% were seen once. Extremely preterm births at about 22-27 weeks of gestation supplied the samples. Antigens of these TCRs are unknown. Material: naive CD8+ T cells from cord blood. The origin of the receptors is a boy who was born preterm.

This clone was detected once. The sample contains more than one DNA sequence encoding this CDR3. The J gene is TRBJ1-1, the V gene TRBV9; tentatively, D is TRBD1 (5 bases). Germline assignment: CDR1 SGDLS and CDR2 YYNGEE. The CDR3 runs 13 residues. The V gene lost 0 bases and the J gene lost 2 bases, with 5 bases spanning the gap. The CDR3 reads CASSVGTNTEAFF. CDR3 bases: TGTGCCAGCAGCGTAGGGACAAACACTGAAGCTTTCTTT.

V gene TRBV5-8 combines with J gene TRBJ2-3; 8 bases are a match to TRBD2. The germline V gene encodes CDR1 SGHTS and CDR2 YDEGEE. CDR3 size: 15 residues. V lost 4 bases, J lost 2 bases, and 6 bases stayed unmatched. The CDR3, as DNA: TGTGCCAGCAGCCTCGGACTAGCACCCACAGATACGCAGTATTTT. This codes for CASSLGLAPTDTQYF.

The CDR3 sequence: CAISDSTDTQYF. CDR3 in DNA: TGTGCCATCAGTGACAGCACAGATACGCAGTATTTT. The V gene is TRBV10-3, the J gene TRBJ2-3, with D hard to call. Germline CDR1 reads ENHRY; CDR2 reads SYGVKD. V was pared by 3 bases and J by 0 bases, with 1 base between. The CDR3 covers 12 residues.

CDR3 sequence (DNA): TGTGCCAGCAGCGGACTAGCGGGCGAGCAGTACTTC. The encoded protein is CASSGLAGEQYF. The chain couples TRBV11-3 to TRBJ2-7, with 11 bases matching TRBD2. Germline assignment: CDR1 SGHNT and CDR2 YENEEA. CDR3 size: 12 residues. The ends lost 5 bases at V and 6 bases at J; junction bases unmatched: 0.

This clone was seen more than once but under ten times. The gene calls are TRBV4-1 and TRBJ2-7, with 8 bases that match TRBD1. Trimming at V came to 1 base and at J to 4 bases, leaving 0 bases not matched to a gene. CDR1 and CDR2 (germline): MGHRA, YSYEKL. There are 13 residues in the CDR3. CDR3 sequence: CASSQGTGYEQYF. CDR3 nucleotide sequence: TGCGCCAGCAGCCAAGGGACAGGGTACGAGCAGTACTTC.

Of note for this clone: One base away lies a much larger clone, so this may be a sequencing read error. The chain has TRBV6-6 and TRBJ2-5, with 10 bases matching TRBD1. The J call is in doubt because the DNA end fits TRBJ2-7 better. Germline CDR1 reads MNHNY; CDR2 reads SVGAGI (reference sequence). This CDR3 has 13 residues. CDR3 amino acids: CASSWTGGYEQYF. The DNA of the CDR3 is TGTGCCAGCAGTTGGACAGGGGGCTACGAGCAGTACTTC.

V usage is TRBV7-3 and J usage is TRBJ1-1; TRBD1 agrees at 7 bases. The junction had 0 bases not matched to a gene; V was cut back by 5 bases and J by 0 bases. Per germline, CDR1 SGHTA and CDR2 FQGTGA. The CDR3 sequence is 13 residues long. In DNA, the CDR3 is TGTGCCAGCAGCGGGACAGTGAACACTGAAGCTTTCTTT. Its protein product is CASSGTVNTEAFF.

The chain couples TRBV14 to TRBJ1-2, with D perhaps matching TRBD1 (6 bases). CDR3 size: 12 residues. V was cut by 0 bases and J by 8 bases, with 7 bases left in between. Germline CDR1 and CDR2: SGHDN and FVKESK. This CDR3 reads CASSQDGGGYTF. CDR3 bases: TGTGCCAGCAGCCAAGACGGGGGCGGCTACACCTTC. Variable domain in full (rest from reference TRBV14 and TRBJ1-2): EAGVTQFPSHSVIEKGQTVTLRCDPISGHDNLYWYRRVMGKEIKFLLHFVKESKQDESGMPNNRFLAERTGGTYSTLKVQPAELEDSGVYFCASSQDGGGYTFGSGTRLTVV.

Turning to this clone: The junction and the germline gene differ at one end; a read error may be behind it. This rearrangement joins TRBV11-2 to TRBJ2-3; no firm D call. The length of the CDR3 is 17 residues. Germline CDR1 SGHAT, CDR2 FQNNGV. CDR3 in DNA: TGTGCAAGCAGCTTCCTGGCTAGTGTTCTTAGCACAGATACGCAGTATTTT. It specifies CASSFLASVLSTDTQYF.

The chain recombines TRBV29-1 with TRBJ2-4; maybe TRBD1 (6 bases). Germline V gene data show CDR1 as SQVTM and CDR2 as ANQGSEA. The CDR3 spans 13 residues. Trimming cost V 2 bases and J 1 base, with 6 bases left between them. In nucleotides, the CDR3 is TGCAGCGTTGAACAGGGGGCCAAAAACATTCAGTACTTC. It yields the protein CSVEQGAKNIQYF.

The rearrangement joins TRBV4-1 to TRBJ1-6, with D tentatively TRBD1 (5 bases). The germline V gene has CDR1 MGHRA and CDR2 YSYEKL. The CDR3 covers 17 residues. V lost 4 bases, J lost 5 bases, and 18 bases lay in between. The CDR3 DNA is TGCGCCAGCAGCCTGGCCCGTTCGGGGGGAAATAATTCACCCCTCCACTTT. Translating gives CASSLARSGGNNSPLHF.

The chain combines TRBV7-3 with TRBJ2-3; 7 bases are shared with TRBD1. Germline values: CDR1 SGHTA, CDR2 FQGTGA. V dropped 5 bases and J dropped 0; count of bases not matched to a gene: 2. The CDR3 consists of 14 residues. The CDR3 protein is CASSPTGSTDTQYF. The CDR3 nucleotides are TGTGCCAGCAGCCCGACAGGGAGCACAGATACGCAGTATTTT.